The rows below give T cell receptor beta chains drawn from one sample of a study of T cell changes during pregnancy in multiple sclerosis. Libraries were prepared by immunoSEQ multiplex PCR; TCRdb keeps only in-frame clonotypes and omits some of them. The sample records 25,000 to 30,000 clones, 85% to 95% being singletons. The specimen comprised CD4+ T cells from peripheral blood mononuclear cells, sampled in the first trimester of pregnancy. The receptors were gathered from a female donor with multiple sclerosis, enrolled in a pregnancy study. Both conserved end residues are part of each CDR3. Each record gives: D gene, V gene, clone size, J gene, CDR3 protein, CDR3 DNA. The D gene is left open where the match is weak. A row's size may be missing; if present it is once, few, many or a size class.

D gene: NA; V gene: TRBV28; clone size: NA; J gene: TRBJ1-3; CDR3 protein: CASSLTLSGNTIYF; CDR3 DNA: TGTGCCAGCAGCCTGACACTCTCTGGAAACACCATATATTTT
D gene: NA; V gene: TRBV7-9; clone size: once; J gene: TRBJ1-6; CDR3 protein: CASSPGRGLYNSPLHF; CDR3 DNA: TGTGCCAGCAGCCCTGGTAGGGGTTTGTATAATTCACCCCTCCACTTT
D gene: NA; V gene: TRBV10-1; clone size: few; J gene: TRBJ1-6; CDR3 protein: CASQRALPSPLHF; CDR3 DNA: TGCGCCAGCCAGAGGGCCCTTCCTTCACCCCTCCACTTT
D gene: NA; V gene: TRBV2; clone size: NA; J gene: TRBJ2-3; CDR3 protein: CASSDRYTDTQYF; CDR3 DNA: TGTGCCAGCAGTGACAGATACACAGATACGCAGTATTTT
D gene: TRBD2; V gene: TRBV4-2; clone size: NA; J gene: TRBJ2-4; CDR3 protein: CASSQGSASGGHIQYF; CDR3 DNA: TGTGCCAGCAGCCAAGGTAGCGCTAGCGGGGGGCACATTCAGTACTTC
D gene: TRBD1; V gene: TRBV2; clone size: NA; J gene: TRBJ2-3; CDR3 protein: CASRGQGRRTDTQYF; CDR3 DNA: TGTGCCAGCAGGGGACAGGGGCGACGCACAGATACGCAGTATTTT
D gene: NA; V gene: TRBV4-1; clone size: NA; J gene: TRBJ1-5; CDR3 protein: CASSQTELNQPQHF; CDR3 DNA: TGCGCCAGCAGCCAAACGGAACTAAATCAGCCCCAGCATTTT
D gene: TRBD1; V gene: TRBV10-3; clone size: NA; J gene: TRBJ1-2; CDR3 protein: CAARGGGEDYGYTF; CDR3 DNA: TGTGCCGCCCGCGGAGGGGGCGAGGACTATGGCTACACCTTC
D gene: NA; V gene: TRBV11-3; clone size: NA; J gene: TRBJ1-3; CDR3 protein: CASSPSGASGNTIYF; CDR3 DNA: TGTGCCAGCAGCCCCTCAGGGGCCTCTGGAAACACCATATATTTT
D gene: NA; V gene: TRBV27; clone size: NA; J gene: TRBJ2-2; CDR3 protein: CASIQQYTGELFF; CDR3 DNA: TGTGCCAGCATTCAACAATACACCGGGGAGCTGTTTTTT
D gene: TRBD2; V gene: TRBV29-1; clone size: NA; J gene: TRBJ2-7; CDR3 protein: CSVGQRGGLEQYF; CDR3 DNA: TGCAGCGTTGGCCAGCGGGGGGGCTTGGAGCAGTACTTC
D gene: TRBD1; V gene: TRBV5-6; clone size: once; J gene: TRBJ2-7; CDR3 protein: CASSLRGGTGYSYEQYF; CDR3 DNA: TGTGCCAGCAGCTTGAGAGGAGGGACAGGGTATTCCTACGAGCAGTACTTC
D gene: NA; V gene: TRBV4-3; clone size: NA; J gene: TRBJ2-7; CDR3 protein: CASSRPRGKLYF; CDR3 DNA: TGCGCCAGCAGCCGTCCTCGGGGGAAGCTGTACTTC
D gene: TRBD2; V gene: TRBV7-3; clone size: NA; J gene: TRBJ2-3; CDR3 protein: CASGPGGEDTQYF; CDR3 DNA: TGTGCCAGTGGTCCGGGGGGGGAGGATACGCAGTATTTT
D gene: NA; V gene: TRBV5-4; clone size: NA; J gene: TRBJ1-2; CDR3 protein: CASSLDRVYGYTF; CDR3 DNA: TGTGCCAGCAGCTTGGACAGGGTCTATGGCTACACCTTC
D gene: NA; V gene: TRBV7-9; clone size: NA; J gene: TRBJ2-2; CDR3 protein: CASSLGLAGSRNGELFF; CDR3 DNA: TGTGCCAGCAGCTTAGGCCTGGCGGGGTCCCGTAACGGGGAGCTGTTTTTT
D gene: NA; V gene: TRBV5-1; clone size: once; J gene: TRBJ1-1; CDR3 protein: CASSLIDRATEAFF; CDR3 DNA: TGCGCCAGCAGCTTGATCGACAGAGCCACTGAAGCTTTCTTT
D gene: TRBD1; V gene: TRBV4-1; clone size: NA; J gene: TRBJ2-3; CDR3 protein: CASSRPTGGRTDTQYF; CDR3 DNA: TGCGCCAGCAGCCGCCCGACAGGGGGCCGTACAGATACGCAGTATTTT
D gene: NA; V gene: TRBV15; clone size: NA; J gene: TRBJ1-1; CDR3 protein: CATSRDLYSEAFF; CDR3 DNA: TGTGCCACCAGCAGAGATCTGTATAGTGAAGCTTTCTTT
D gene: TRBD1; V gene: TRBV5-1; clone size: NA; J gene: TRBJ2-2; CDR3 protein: CASSLDPTGVTGELFF; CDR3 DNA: TGCGCCAGCAGCTTGGATCCGACAGGGGTCACCGGGGAGCTGTTTTTT
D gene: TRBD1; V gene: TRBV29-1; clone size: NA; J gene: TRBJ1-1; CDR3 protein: CSAQGAYGVNTEAFF; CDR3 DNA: TGCAGCGCCCAGGGGGCTTATGGGGTTAACACTGAAGCTTTCTTT
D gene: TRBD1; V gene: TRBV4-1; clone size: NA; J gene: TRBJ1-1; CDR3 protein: CASSQEDRGTEAFF; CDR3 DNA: TGCGCCAGCAGCCAAGAAGACAGGGGCACTGAAGCTTTCTTT
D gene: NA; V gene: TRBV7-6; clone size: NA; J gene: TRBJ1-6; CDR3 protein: CASSKDVPGSSPLHF; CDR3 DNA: TGTGCCAGCAGCAAGGACGTTCCGGGGAGTTCACCCCTCCACTTT
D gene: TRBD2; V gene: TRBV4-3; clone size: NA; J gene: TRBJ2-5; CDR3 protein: CASSQTILAPQETQYF; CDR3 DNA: TGCGCCAGCAGCCAGACGATACTAGCGCCCCAAGAGACCCAGTACTTC
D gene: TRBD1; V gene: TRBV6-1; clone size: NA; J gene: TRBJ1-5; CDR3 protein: CASHTGGNSNQPQHF; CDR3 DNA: TGTGCCAGCCATACAGGGGGGAATAGCAATCAGCCCCAGCATTTT
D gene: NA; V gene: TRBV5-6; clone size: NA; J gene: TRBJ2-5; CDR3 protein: CASSLVQTQETQYF; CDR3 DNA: TGTGCCAGCAGCTTGGTTCAGACTCAAGAGACCCAGTACTTC